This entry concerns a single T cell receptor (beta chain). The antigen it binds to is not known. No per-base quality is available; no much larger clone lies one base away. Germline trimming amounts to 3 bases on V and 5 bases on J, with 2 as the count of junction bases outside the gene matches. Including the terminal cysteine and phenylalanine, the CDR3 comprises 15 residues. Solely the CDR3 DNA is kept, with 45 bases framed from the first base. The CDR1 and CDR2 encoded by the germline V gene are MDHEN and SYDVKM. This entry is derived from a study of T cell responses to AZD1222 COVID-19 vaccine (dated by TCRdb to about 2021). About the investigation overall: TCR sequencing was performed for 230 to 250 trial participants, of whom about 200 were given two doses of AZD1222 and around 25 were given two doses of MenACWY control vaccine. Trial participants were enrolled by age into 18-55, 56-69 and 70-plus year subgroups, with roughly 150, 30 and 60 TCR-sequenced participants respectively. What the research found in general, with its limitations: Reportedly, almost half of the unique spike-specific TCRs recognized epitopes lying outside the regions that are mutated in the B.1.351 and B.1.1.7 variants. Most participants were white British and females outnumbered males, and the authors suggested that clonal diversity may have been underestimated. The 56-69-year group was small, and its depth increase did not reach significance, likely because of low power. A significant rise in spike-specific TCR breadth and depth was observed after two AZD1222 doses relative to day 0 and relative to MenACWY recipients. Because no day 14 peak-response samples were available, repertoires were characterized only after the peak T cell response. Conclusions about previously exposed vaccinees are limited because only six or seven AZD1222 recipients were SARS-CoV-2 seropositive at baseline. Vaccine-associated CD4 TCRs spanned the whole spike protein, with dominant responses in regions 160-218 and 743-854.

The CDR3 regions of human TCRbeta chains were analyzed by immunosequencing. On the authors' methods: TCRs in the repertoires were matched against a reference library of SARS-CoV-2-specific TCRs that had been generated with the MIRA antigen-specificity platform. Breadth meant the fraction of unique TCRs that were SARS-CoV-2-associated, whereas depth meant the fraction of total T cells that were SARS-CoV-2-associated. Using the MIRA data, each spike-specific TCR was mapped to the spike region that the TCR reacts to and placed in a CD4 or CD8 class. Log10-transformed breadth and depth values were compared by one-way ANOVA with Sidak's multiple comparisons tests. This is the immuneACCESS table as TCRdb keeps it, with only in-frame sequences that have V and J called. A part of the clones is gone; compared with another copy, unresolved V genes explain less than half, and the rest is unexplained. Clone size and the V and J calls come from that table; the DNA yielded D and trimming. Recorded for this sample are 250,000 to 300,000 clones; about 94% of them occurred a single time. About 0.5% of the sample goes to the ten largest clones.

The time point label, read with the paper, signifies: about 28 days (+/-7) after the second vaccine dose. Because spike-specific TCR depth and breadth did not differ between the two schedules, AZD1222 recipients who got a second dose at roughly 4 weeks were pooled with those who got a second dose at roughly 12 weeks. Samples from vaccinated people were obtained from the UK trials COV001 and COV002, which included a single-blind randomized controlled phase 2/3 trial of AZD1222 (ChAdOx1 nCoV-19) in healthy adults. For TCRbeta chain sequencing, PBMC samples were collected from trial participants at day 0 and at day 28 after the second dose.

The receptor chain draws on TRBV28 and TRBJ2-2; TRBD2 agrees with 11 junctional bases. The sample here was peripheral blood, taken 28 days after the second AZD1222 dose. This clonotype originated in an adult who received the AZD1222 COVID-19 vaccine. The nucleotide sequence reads TGTGCCAGCAGTTTTCTAGCGGGGGGAACCGGGGAGCTGTTTTTT. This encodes CASSFLAGGTGELFF.